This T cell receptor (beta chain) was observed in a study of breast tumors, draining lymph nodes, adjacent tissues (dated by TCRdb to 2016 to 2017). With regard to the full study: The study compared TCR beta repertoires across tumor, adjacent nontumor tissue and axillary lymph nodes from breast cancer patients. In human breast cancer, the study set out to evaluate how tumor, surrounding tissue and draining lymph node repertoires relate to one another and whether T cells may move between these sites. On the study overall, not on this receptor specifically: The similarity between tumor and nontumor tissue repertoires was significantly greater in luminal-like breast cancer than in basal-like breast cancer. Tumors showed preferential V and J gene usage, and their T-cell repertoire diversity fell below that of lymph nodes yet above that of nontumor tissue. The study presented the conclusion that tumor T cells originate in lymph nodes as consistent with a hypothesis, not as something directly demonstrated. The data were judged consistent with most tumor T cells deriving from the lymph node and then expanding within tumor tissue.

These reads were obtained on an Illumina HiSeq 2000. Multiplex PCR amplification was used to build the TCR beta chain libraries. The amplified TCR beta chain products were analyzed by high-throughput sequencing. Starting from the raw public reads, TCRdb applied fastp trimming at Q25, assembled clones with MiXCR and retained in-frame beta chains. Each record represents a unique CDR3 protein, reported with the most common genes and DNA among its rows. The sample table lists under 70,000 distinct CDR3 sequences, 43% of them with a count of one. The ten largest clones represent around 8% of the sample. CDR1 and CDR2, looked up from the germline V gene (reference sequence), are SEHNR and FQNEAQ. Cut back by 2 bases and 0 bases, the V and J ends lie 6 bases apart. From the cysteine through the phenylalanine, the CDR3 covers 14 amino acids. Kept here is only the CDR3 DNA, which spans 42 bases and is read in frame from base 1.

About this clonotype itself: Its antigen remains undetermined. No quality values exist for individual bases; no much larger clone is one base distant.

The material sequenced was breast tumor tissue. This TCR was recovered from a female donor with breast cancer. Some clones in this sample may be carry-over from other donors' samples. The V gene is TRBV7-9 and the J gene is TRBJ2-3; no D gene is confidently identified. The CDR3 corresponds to CASSLSVSTDTQYF. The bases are TGTGCCAGCAGCTTATCGGTTAGCACAGATACGCAGTATTTT. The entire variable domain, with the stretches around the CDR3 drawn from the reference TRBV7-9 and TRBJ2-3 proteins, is DTGVSQNPRHKITKRGQNVTFRCDPISEHNRLYWYRQTLGQGPEFLTYFQNEAQLEKSRLLSDRFSAERPKGSFSTLEIQRTEQGDSAMYLCASSLSVSTDTQYFGPGTRLTVL.